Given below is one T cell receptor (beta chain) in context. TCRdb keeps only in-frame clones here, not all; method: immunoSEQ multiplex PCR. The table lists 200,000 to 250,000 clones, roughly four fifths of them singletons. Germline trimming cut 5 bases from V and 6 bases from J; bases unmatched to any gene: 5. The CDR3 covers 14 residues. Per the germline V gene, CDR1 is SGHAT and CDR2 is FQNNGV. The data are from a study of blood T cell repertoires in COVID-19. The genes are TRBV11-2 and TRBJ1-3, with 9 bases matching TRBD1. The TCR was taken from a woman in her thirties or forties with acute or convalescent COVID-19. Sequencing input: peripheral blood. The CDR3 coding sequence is TGTGCCAGCAGCCCACGGACAGGGGAAAACACCATATATTTT. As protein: CASSPRTGENTIYF.